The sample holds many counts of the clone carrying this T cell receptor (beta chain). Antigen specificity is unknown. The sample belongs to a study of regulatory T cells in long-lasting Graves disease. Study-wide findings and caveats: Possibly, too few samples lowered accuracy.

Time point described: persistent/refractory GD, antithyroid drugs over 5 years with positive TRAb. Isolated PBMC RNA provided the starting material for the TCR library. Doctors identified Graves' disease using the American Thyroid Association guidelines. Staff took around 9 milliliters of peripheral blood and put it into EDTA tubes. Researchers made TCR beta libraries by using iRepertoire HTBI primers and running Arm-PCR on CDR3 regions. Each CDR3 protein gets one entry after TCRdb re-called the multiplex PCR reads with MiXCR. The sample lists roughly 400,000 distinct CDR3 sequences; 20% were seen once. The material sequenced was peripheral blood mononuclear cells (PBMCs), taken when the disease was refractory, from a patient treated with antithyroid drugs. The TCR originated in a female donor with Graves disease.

DNA of the CDR3: TGTGCCAGCAGCTTAGTGGGCGGAAACCAAGAGACCCAGTACTTC. Protein sequence: CASSLVGGNQETQYF. The chain carries TRBV7-2 and TRBJ2-5; D gene uncertain. This CDR3 contains 15 residues. Germline-derived CDR1 and CDR2 are SGHTA and FQGNSA. V lost 1 base and J lost 0, with 9 bases in between.